The rows below give T cell receptor beta chains drawn from one sample of a study of cytomegalovirus exposure and HLA in healthy donors. Here immunoSEQ multiplex PCR was the method, and the copy in TCRdb shows in-frame clones only, minus some. Seen here are 95,000 to 100,000 clones, under 85% observed once, and the top ten hold 1.9%. Specimen: PBMCs. All receptors derive from a woman in her thirties or forties in good health and CMV-seronegative. The CDR3 runs from the conserved cysteine through the conserved F or W. D genes are given only for firm matches. Some rows mark clone size as missing; the rest say once, few, many or name a class of expanded clone.

TRBJ2-5 . TRBV29-1 . TGCAGCGTTGCCCCCCTGCAAGGAGATCAAGAGACCCAGTACTTC CSVAPLQGDQETQYF
TRBJ2-3 . TRBV19 TRBD2 TGTGCCAGTAGTATCGTGTCGACTAGCGGCGGCACAGATACGCAGTATTTT CASSIVSTSGGTDTQYF
TRBJ2-1 . TRBV6-5 . TGTGCCAGCAGTTACCTCAGGGGGCGGGAGAATGAGCAGTTCTTC CASSYLRGRENEQFF
TRBJ2-3 few TRBV7-3 TRBD2 TGTGCCAGCAGCTCGAGAGGATGGAGGACTAGCGGGAGGGGTGGAGATACGCAGTATTTT CASSSRGWRTSGRGGDTQYF
TRBJ2-7 . TRBV5-4 . TGTGCCAGCAGCTTAAAAATGCCAAGGAGCTCCTACGAGCAGTACTTC CASSLKMPRSSYEQYF
TRBJ2-7 few TRBV7-9 . TGTGCCAGCAGCTTGAGCGGAAACTACGAGCAGTACTTC CASSLSGNYEQYF
TRBJ1-2 . TRBV6-8 . TGTGCCAGTCAGGTGTGGGAGGTAACATATGGCTACACCTTC CASQVWEVTYGYTF
TRBJ2-7 . TRBV19 . TGTGCCAGTAGTATCGGGACTCCGCTCACCTACGAGCAGTACTTC CASSIGTPLTYEQYF
TRBJ2-7 . TRBV30 TRBD2 TGTGCCTGGAGTCCCCCCTCGGGGCTAGCGGTCTTCTACGAGCAGTACTTC CAWSPPSGLAVFYEQYF
TRBJ2-3 . TRBV5-6 TRBD2 TGTGCCAGCAGCTTGGGTATGGGACGTCCACTAGCGACAGATACGCAGTATTTT CASSLGMGRPLATDTQYF
TRBJ1-3 . TRBV6-1 . TGTGCCAGCAGTTTCCAGACGAGTTGGGAGGACACCATATATTTT CASSFQTSWEDTIYF
TRBJ1-1 few TRBV6-6 TRBD1 TGTGCCAGCAGTGGCGGGACAGCGGTTAACACTGAAGCTTTCTTT CASSGGTAVNTEAFF
TRBJ1-2 . TRBV6-5 TRBD1 TGTGCCAGCAGTTACCCCCGACAGGGAGGCTATGGCTACACCTTC CASSYPRQGGYGYTF
TRBJ2-7 few TRBV6-5 TRBD2 TGTGCCAGCAGTTACAAGCGGGAGGGAAGCTACGAGCAGTACTTC CASSYKREGSYEQYF
TRBJ2-1 . TRBV5-1 TRBD1 TGCGCCAGCAGCTTGGTCGGACAGGGCTACAATGAGCAGTTCTTC CASSLVGQGYNEQFF
TRBJ2-3 . TRBV5-4 . TGTGCCAGCAGCGTGGACTTACAGTCAGATACGCAGTATTTT CASSVDLQSDTQYF
TRBJ2-3 once TRBV5-1 TRBD2 TGCGCCAGCAGCACCTCTCCTCTAGCGGGGGATACAGATACGCAGTATTTT CASSTSPLAGDTDTQYF
TRBJ1-2 . TRBV25-1 . TGTGCCAGCAGTGGGGGGGTTGGCTACACCTTC CASSGGVGYTF
TRBJ1-3 . TRBV6-5 . TGTGCCAGCAGTTACTCGTATGGAAACACCATATATTTT CASSYSYGNTIYF